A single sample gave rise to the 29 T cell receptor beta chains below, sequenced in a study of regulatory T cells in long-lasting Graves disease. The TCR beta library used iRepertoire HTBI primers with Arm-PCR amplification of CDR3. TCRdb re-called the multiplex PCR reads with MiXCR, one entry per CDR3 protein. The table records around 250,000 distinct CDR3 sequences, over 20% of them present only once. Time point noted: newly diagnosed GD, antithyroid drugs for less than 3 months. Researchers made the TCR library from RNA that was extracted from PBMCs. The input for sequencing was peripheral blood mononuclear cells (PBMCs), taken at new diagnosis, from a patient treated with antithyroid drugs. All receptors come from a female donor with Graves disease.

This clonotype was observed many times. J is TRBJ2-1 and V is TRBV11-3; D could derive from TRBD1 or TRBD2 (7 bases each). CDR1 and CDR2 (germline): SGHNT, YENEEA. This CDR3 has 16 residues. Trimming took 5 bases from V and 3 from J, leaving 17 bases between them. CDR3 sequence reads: CASSQGEGAFYNEQFF. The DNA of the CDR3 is TGTGCCAGCAGCCAGGGGGAGGGGGCCTTCTACAATGAGCAGTTCTTC.

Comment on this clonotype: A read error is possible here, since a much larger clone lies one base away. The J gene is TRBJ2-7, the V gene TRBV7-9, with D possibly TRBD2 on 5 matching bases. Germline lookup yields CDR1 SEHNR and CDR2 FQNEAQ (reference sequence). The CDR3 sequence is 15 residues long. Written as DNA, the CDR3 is TGTGCCAGCAGCTTCGGATCAAGCGGAAACTACGGGCAGTACTTC. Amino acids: CASSFGSSGNYGQYF.

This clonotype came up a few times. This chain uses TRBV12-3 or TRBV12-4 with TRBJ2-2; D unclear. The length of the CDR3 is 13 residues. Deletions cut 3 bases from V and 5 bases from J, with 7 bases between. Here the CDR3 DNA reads TGTGCCAGCAGTTTGCAATGGACCGGGGAGCTGTTTTTT. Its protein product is CASSLQWTGELFF.

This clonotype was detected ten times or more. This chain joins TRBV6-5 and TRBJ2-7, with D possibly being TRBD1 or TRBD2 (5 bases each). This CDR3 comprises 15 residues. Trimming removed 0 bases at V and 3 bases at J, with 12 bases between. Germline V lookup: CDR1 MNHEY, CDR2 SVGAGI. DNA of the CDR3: TGTGCCAGCAGTTACTCGATCGGGACCAACTACGAGCAGTACTTC. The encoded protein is CASSYSIGTNYEQYF.

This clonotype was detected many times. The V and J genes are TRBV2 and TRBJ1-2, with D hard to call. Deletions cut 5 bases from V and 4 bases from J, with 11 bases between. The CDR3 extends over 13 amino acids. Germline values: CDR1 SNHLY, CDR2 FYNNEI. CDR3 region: CASSMRELYGYTF. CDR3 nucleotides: TGTGCCAGCAGTATGAGGGAACTCTATGGCTACACCTTC.

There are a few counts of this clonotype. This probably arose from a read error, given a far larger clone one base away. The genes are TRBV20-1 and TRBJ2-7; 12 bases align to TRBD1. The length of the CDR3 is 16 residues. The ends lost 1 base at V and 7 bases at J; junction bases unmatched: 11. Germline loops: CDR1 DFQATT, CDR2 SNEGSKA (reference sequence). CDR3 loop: CSARAEGQGAGNEQYF. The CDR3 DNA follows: TGCAGTGCTAGAGCCGAGGGACAGGGGGCGGGAAATGAGCAGTACTTC.

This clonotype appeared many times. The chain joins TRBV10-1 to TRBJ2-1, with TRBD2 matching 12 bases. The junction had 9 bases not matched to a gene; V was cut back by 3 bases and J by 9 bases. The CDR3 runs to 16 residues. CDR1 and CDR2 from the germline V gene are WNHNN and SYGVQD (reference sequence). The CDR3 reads CASSDTGLAGGGEQFF. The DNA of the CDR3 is TGCGCCAGCAGTGACACGGGACTAGCGGGCGGGGGTGAGCAGTTCTTC.

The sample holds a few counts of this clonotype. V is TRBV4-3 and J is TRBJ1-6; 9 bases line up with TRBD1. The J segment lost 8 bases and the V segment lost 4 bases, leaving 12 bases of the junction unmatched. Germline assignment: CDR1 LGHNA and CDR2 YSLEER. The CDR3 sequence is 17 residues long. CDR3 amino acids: CASSRVGPGQGYSPLHF. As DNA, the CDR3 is TGCGCCAGCAGCCGCGTCGGCCCGGGACAGGGTTATTCACCCCTCCACTTT.

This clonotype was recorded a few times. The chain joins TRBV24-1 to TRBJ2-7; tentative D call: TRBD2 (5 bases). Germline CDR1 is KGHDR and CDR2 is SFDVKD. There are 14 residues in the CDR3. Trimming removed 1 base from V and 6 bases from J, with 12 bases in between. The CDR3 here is CATSDFGSGGEQYF. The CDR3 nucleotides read TGTGCCACCAGTGATTTCGGCTCAGGAGGCGAGCAGTACTTC.

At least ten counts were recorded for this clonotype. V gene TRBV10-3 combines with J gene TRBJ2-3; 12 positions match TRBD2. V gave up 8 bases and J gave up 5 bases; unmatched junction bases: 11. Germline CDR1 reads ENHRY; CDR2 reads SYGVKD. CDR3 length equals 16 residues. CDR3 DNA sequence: TGTGCCATCGGTAGTCGACTAGCGGGGGTCGGAGATACGCAGTATTTT. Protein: CAIGSRLAGVGDTQYF.

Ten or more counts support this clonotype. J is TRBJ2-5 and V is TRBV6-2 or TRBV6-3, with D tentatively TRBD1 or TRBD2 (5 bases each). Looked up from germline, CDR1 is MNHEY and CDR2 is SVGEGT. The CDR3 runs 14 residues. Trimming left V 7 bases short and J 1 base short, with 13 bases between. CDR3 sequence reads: CASTGTSGQETQYF. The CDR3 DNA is TGTGCCAGCACCGGGACCTCGGGCCAAGAGACCCAGTACTTC.

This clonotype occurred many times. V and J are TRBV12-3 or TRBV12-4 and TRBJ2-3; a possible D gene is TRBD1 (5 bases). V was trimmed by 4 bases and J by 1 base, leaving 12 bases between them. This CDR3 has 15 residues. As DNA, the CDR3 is TGTGCCAGCAGTTCGACTGGGGCTGGCACAGATACGCAGTATTTT. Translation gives CASSSTGAGTDTQYF.

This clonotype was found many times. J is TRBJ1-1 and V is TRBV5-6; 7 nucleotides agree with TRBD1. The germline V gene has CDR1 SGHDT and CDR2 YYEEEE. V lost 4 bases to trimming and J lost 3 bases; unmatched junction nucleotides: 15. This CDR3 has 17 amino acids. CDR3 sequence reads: CASSPLMRGRMDTEAFF. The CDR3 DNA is TGTGCCAGCAGCCCGCTTATGAGGGGGCGCATGGACACTGAAGCTTTCTTT.

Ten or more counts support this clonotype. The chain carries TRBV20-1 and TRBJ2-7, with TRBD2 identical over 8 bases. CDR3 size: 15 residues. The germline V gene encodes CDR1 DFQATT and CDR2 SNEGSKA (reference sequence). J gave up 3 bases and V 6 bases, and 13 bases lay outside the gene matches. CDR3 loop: CSAQKRSGGFYEQYF. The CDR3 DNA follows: TGCAGTGCCCAAAAGAGAAGCGGGGGTTTCTACGAGCAGTACTTC.

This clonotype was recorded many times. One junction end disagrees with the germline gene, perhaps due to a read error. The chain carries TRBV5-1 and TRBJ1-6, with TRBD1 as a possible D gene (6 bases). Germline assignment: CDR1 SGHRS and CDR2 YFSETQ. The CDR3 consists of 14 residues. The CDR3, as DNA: TGTGCCAGCAGCTGGGGGGGGCATAATTCACCCCTCCACTTT. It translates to CASSWGGHNSPLHF.

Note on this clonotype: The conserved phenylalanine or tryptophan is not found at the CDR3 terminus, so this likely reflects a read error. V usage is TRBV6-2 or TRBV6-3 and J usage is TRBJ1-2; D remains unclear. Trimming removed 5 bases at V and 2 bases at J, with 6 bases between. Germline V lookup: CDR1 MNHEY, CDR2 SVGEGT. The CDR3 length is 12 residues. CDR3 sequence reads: CASSNHNYGYTL. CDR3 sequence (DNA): TGTGCCAGCAGTAATCACAACTATGGCTACACCCTC.

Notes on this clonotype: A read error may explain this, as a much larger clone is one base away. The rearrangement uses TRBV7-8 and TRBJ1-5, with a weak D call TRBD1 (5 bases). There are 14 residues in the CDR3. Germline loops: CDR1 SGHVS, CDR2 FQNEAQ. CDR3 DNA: TGTGCCAGCAGCCCACGGGGCAGGGACTTACCCCGGCATTTT. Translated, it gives CASSPRGRDLPRHF.

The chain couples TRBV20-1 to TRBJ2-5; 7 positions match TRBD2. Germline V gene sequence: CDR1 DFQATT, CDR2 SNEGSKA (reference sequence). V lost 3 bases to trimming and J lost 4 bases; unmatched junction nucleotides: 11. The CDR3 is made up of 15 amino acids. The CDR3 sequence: CSARDTLGGGETQYF. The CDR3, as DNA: TGCAGTGCTAGGGATACCCTGGGGGGGGGAGAGACCCAGTACTTC.

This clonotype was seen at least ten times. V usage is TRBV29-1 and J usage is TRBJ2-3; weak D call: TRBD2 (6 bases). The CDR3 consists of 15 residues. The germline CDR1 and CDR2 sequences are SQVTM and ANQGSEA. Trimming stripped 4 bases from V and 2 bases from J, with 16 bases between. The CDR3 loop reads CSVGGEASFTDTQYF. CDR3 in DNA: TGCAGCGTTGGCGGGGAGGCGTCTTTCACAGATACGCAGTATTTT.

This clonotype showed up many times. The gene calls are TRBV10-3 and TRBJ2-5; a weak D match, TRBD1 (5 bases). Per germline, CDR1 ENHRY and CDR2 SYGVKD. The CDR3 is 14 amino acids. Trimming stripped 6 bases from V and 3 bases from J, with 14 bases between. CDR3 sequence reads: CAIRPHGAEETQYF. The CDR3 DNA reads TGTGCCATCAGACCACATGGGGCCGAAGAGACCCAGTACTTC.

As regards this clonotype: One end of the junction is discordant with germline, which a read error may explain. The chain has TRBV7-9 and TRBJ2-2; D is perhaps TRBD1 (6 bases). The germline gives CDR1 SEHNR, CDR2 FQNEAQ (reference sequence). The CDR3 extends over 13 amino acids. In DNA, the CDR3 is TGTGCCAGCAGCTTCGACAGGTCCGGGAAGCTGTTTTTT. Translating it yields CASSFDRSGKLFF. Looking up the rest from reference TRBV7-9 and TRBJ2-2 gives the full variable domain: DTGVSQNPRHKITKRGQNVTFRCDPISEHNRLYWYRQTLGQGPEFLTYFQNEAQLEKSRLLSDRFSAERPKGSFSTLEIQRTEQGDSAMYLCASSFDRSGKLFFGEGSRLTVL.

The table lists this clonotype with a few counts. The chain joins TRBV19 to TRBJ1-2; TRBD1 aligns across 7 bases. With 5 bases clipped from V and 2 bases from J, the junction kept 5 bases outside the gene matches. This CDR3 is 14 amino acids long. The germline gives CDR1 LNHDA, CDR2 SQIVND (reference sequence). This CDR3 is CASSPGQRNYGYTF. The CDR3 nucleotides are TGTGCCAGTAGTCCGGGACAGCGGAACTATGGCTACACCTTC.

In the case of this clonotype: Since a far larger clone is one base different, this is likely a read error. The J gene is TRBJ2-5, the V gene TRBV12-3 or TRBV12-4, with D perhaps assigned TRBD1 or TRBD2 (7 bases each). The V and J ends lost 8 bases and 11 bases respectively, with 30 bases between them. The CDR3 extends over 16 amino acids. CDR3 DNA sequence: TGTGCCAGCGGGGCCGCCAGGGGGGGGGCTGGGAATGAGCAGTACTTC. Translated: CASGAARGGAGNEQYF.

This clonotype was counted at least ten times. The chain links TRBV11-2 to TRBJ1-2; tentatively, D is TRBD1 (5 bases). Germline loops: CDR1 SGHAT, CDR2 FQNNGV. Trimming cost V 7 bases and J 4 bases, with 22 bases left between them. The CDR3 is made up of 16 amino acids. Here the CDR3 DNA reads TGTGCCAGCACTCGAGGGGCGGTCCCGGGACCCTATGGCTACACCTTC. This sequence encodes CASTRGAVPGPYGYTF.

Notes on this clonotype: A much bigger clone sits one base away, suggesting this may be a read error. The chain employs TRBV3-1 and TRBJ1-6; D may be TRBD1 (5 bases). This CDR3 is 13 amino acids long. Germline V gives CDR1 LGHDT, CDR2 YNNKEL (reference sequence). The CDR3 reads CAGSRGLESPLHF. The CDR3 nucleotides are TGTGCCGGCAGCCGGGGGTTAGAATCACCCCTCCACTTT. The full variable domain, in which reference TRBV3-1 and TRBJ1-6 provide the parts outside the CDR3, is DTAVSQTPKYLVTQMGNDKSIKCEQNLGHDTMYWYKQDSKKFLKIMFSYNNKELIINETVPNRFSPKSPDKAHLNLHINSLELGDSAVYFCAGSRGLESPLHFGNGTRLTVT.

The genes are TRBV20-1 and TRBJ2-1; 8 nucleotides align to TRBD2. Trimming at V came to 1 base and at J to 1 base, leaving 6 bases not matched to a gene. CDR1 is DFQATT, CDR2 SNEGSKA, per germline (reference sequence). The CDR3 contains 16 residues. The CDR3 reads CSARVSGDPSYNEQFF. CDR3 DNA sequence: TGCAGTGCTAGAGTTAGCGGGGACCCTTCCTACAATGAGCAGTTCTTC.

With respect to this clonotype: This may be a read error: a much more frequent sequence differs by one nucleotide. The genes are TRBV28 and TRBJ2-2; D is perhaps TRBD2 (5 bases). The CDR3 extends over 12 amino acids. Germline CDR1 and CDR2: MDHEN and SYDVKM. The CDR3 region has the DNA TGTGCCAGCAGTTTGACTACCGGGGAGCTGTCTTTT. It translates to CASSLTTGELSF.

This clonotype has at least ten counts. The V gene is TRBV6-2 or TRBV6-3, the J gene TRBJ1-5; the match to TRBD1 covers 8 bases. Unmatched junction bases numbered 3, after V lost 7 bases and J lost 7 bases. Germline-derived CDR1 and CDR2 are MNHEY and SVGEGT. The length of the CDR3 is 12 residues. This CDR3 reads CASTTGGQPQHF. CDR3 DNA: TGTGCCAGCACCACAGGGGGACAGCCCCAGCATTTT.

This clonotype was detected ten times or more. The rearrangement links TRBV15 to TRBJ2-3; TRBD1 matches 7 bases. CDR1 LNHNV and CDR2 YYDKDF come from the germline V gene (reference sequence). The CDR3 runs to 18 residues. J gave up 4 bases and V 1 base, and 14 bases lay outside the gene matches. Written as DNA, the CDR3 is TGTGCCACCAGCAGAGGAACAGGGGTCGGGTTGGGCTCAGATACGCAGTATTTT. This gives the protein CATSRGTGVGLGSDTQYF. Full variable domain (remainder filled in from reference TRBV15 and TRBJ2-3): DAMVIQNPRYQVTQFGKPVTLSCSQTLNHNVMYWYQQKSSQAPKLLFHYYDKDFNNEADTPDNFQSRRPNTSFCFLDIRSPGLGDTAMYLCATSRGTGVGLGSDTQYFGPGTRLTVL.